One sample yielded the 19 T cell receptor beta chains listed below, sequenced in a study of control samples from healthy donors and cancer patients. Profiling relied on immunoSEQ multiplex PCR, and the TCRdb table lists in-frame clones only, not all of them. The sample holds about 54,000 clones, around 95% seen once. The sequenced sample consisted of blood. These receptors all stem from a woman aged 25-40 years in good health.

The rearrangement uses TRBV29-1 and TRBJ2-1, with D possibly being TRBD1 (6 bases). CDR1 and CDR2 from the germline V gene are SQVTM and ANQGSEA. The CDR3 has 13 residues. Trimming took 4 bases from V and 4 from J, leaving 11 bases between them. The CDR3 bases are TGCAGCGTTGGGACAGAACTGTACAATGAGCAGTTCTTC. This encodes CSVGTELYNEQFF.

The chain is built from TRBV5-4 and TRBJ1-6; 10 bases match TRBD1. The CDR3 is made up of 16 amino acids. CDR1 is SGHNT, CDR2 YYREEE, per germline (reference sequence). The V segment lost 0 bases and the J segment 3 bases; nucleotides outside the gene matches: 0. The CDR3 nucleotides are TGTGCCAGCAGCTTGGGGGACAGGGGCTATAATTCACCCCTCCACTTT. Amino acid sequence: CASSLGDRGYNSPLHF.

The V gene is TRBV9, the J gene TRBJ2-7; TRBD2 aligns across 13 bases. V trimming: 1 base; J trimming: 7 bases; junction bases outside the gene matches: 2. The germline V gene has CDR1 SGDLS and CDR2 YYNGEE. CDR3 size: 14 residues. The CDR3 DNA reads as TGTGCCAGCAGCGTAACTAGCGGGAGGGTTGAGCAGTACTTC. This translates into CASSVTSGRVEQYF. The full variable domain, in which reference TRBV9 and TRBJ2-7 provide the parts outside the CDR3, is DSGVTQTPKHLITATGQRVTLRCSPRSGDLSVYWYQQSLDQGLQFLIQYYNGEERAKGNILERFSAQQFPDLHSELNLSSLELGDSALYFCASSVTSGRVEQYFGPGTRLTVT.

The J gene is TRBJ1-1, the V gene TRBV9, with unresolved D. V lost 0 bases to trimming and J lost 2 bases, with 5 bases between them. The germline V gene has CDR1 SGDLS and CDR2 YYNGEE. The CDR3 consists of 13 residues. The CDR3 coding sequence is TGTGCCAGCAGCGTAGGATCCAACACTGAAGCTTTCTTT. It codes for CASSVGSNTEAFF.

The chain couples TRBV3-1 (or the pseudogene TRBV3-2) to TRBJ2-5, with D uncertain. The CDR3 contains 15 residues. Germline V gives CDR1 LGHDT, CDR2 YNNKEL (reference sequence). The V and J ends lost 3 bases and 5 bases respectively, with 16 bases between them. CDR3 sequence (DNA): TGTGCCAGCAGCCACCGAGAGGCGCGATGGGAGACCCAGTACTTC. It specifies CASSHREARWETQYF.

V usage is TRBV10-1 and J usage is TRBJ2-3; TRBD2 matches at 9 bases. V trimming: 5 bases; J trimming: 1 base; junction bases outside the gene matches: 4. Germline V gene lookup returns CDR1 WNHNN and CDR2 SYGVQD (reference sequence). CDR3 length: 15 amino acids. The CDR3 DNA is TGCGCCAGCAGTCCCCGGACTAGCGGCACAGATACGCAGTATTTT. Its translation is CASSPRTSGTDTQYF.

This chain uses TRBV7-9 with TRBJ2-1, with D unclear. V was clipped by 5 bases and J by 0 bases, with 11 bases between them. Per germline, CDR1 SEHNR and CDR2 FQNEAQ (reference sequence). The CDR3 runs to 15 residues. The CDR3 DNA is TGTGCCAGCAGCCCGCGCTATAGCTCCTACAATGAGCAGTTCTTC. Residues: CASSPRYSSYNEQFF.

The CDR3, as DNA: TGTGCCAGCAGTTCTGTTCGGGAGACCCAGTACTTC. As protein: CASSSVRETQYF. The chain uses TRBV28 and TRBJ2-5; no definite D call. The V and J ends lost 4 bases and 5 bases respectively, with 8 bases between them. The CDR3 is made up of 12 amino acids. Germline CDR1 and CDR2: MDHEN and SYDVKM.

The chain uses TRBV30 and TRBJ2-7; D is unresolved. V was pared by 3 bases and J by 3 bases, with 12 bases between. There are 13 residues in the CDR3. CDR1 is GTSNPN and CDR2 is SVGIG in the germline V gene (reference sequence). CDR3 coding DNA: TGTGCCTGGAGCCCTGGGGTCGGCTACGAGCAGTACTTC. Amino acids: CAWSPGVGYEQYF. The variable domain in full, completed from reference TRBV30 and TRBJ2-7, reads SQTIHQWPATLVQPVGSPLSLECTVEGTSNPNLYWYRQAAGRGLQLLFYSVGIGQISSEVPQNLSASRPQDRQFILSSKKLLLSDSGFYLCAWSPGVGYEQYFGPGTRLTVT.

The CDR3 loop reads CSVEGLADTQYF. In DNA, the CDR3 is TGCAGCGTTGAAGGGTTGGCAGATACGCAGTATTTT. The chain carries TRBV29-1 and TRBJ2-3, with D unresolved. Germline V CDR1 and CDR2: SQVTM, ANQGSEA. This CDR3 region has 12 residues. The ends were cut back, 1 base at V and 4 bases at J, with 6 bases in the middle.

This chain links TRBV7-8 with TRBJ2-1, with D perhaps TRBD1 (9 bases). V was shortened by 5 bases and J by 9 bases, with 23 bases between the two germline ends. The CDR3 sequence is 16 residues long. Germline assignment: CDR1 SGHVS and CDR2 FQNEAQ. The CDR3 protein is CASSRQGGLVVGEQFF. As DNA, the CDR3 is TGTGCCAGCAGCCGACAGGGGGGACTAGTCGTCGGTGAGCAGTTCTTC.

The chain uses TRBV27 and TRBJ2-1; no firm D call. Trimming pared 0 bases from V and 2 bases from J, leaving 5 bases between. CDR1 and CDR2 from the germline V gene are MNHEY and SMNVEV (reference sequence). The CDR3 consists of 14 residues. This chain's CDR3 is CASSLSLAYNEQFF. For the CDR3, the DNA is TGTGCCAGCAGTTTATCCCTAGCCTACAATGAGCAGTTCTTC.

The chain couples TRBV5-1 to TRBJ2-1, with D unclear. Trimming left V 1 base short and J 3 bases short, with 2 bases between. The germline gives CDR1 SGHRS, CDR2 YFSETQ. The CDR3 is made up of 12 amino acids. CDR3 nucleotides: TGCGCCAGCAGCTTGCTCTACAATGAGCAGTTCTTC. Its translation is CASSLLYNEQFF.

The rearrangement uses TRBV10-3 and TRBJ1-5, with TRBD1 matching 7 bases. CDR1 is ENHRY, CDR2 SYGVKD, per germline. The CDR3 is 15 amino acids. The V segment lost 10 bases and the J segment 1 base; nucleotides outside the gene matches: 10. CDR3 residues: CATQTGDYSNQPQHF. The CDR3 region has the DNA TGTGCCACCCAAACAGGGGACTACAGCAATCAGCCCCAGCATTTT.

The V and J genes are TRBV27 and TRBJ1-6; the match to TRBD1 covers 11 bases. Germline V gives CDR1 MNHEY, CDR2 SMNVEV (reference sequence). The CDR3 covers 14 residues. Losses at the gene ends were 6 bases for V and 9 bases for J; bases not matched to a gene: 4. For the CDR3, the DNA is TGTGCCAGCAGGGACAGGGGGCTATTTTCACCCCTCCACTTT. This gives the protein CASRDRGLFSPLHF.

The CDR3 nucleotides read TGTGCCAGCAGTTTATCTACAGGGTATGAGCAGTTCTTC. Translated: CASSLSTGYEQFF. V and J are TRBV27 and TRBJ2-1; D is possibly TRBD1 (6 bases). V gave up 0 bases and J gave up 8 bases, with 8 bases separating them. This CDR3 spans 13 amino acids. Germline CDR1 reads MNHEY; CDR2 reads SMNVEV (reference sequence).

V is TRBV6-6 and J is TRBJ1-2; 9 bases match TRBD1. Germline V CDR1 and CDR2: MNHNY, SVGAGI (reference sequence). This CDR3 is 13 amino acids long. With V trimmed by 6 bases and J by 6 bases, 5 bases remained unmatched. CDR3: CASREQGAHGYTF. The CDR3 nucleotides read TGTGCCAGCAGGGAACAGGGGGCTCATGGCTACACCTTC.

The CDR3 loop is CASSRTQGSGTF. CDR3 nucleotide sequence: TGTGCCAGCAGTCGCACCCAGGGGAGCGGCACCTTC. The chain links TRBV6-5 to TRBJ1-2, with a weak D call TRBD1 (6 bases). Germline V lookup: CDR1 MNHEY, CDR2 SVGAGI. CDR3 length: 12 residues. V lost 5 bases and J lost 13, with 17 bases in between.

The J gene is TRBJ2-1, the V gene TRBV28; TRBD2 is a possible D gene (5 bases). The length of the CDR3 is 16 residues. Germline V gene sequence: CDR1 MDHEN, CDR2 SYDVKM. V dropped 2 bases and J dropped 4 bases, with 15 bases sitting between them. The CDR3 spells CASSLPPFGDYNEQFF. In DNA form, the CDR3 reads TGTGCCAGCAGTTTACCTCCCTTCGGGGATTACAATGAGCAGTTCTTC.